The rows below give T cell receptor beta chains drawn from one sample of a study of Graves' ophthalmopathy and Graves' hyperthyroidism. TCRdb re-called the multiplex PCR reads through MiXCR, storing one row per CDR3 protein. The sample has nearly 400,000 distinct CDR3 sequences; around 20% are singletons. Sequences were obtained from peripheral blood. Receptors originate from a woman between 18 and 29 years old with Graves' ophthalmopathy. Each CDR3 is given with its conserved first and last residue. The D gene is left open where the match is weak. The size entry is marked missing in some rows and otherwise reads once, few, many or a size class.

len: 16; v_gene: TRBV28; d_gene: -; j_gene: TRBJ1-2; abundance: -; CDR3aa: CASSPPSGAFNYGYTF; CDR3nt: TGTGCCAGCAGCCCCCCAAGTGGCGCGTTTAACTATGGCTACACCTTC
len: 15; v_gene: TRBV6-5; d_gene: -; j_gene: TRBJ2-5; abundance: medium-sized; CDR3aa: CASSMTTIPQETQYF; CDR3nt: TGTGCCAGCAGTATGACCACAATCCCACAAGAGACCCAGTACTTC
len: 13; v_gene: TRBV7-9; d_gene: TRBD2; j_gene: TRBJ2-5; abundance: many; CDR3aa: CASRSRGGETQYF; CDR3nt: TGTGCCAGCAGATCACGGGGGGGAGAGACCCAGTACTTC
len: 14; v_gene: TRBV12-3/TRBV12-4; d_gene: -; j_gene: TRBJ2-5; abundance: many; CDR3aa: CASSPRATQETQYF; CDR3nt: TGTGCCAGCAGTCCACGGGCCACCCAAGAGACCCAGTACTTC
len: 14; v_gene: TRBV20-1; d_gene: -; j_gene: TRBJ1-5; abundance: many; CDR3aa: CSASLGASNQPQHF; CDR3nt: TGCAGTGCTAGCTTGGGGGCGAGCAATCAGCCCCAGCATTTT
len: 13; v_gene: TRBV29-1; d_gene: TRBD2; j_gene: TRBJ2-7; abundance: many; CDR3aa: CSVELAGFYEQYF; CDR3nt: TGCAGCGTTGAATTAGCGGGATTCTACGAGCAGTACTTC
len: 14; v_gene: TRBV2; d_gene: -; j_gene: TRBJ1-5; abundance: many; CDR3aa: CASSNQGFNQPQHF; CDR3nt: TGTGCCAGCAGCAATCAGGGTTTCAATCAGCCCCAGCATTTT
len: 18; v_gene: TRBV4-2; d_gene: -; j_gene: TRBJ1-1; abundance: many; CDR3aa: CASSQDQMGGAWDTEAFF; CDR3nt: TGTGCCAGCAGCCAAGATCAGATGGGAGGGGCGTGGGACACTGAAGCTTTCTTT
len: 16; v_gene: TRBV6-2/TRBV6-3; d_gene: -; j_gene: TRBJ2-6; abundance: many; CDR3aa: CASRAPGSSGANVLTF; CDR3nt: TGTGCCAGCAGGGCCCCGGGGAGCTCTGGGGCCAACGTCCTGACTTTC
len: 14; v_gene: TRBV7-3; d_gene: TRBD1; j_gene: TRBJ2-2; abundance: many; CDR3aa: CASSLRTGTGELFF; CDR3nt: TGTGCCAGCAGCCTAAGGACAGGGACCGGGGAGCTGTTTTTT
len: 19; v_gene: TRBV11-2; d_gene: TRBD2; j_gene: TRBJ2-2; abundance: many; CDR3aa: CASSLVKKGLAVNTGELFF; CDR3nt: TGTGCCAGCAGCTTAGTAAAGAAAGGACTAGCGGTGAACACCGGGGAGCTGTTTTTT
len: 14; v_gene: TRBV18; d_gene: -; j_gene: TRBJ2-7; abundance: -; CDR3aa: CASSPKGGGGEQYF; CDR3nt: TGTGCCAGCTCACCAAAAGGAGGGGGAGGCGAGCAGTACTTC
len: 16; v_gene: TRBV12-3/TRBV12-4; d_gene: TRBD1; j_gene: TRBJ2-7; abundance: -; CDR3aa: CASSLGQPKNSYEQYF; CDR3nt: TGTGCCAGCAGTTTGGGACAGCCTAAAAACTCCTACGAGCAGTACTTC
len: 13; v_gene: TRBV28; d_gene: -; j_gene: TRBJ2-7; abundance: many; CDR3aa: CASSDGGAYEQYF; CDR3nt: TGTGCCAGCAGTGACGGAGGTGCCTACGAGCAGTACTTC
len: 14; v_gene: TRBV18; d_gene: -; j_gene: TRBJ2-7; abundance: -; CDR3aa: CASSPDNSRHEQYF; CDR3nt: TGTGCCAGCTCACCAGATAACTCCCGCCACGAGCAGTACTTC
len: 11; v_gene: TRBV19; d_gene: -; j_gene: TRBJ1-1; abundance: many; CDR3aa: CASRTSTEAFF; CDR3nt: TGTGCCAGTAGAACGTCGACTGAAGCTTTCTTT
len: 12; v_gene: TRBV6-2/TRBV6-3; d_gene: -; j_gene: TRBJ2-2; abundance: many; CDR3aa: CASSDPRGELFF; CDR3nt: TGTGCCAGCAGTGACCCCAGGGGCGAGCTGTTTTTT
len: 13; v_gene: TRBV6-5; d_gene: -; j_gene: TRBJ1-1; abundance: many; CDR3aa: CASVWTANTEAFF; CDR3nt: TGTGCCAGCGTTTGGACGGCGAACACTGAAGCTTTCTTT
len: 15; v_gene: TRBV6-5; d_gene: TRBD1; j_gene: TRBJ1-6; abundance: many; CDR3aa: CASSYFQGGNSPLHF; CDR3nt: TGTGCCAGCAGTTACTTCCAGGGGGGTAATTCACCCCTCCACTTT
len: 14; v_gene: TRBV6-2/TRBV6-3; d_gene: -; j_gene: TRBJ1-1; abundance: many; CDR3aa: CASSPLDSYTEAFF; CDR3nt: TGTGCCAGCAGTCCACTGGACAGCTACACTGAAGCTTTCTTT
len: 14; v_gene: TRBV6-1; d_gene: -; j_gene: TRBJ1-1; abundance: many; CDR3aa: CASSKRGLSTEAFF; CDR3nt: TGTGCCAGCAGCAAAAGGGGCTTGAGCACTGAAGCTTTCTTT
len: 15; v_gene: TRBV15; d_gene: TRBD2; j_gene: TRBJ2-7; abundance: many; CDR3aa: CATSRGGTSSSEQYF; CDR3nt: TGTGCCACCAGCAGAGGGGGGACTAGTTCTAGCGAGCAGTACTTC
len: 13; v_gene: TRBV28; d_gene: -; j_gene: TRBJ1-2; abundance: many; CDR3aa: CASAGTPEWGYTF; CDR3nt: TGTGCCAGCGCCGGGACCCCAGAATGGGGCTACACCTTC
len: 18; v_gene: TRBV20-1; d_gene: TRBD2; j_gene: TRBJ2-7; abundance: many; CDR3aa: CSARVLQGLARETYEQYF; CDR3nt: TGCAGTGCTAGAGTTCTTCAGGGACTAGCGCGAGAAACCTACGAGCAGTACTTC
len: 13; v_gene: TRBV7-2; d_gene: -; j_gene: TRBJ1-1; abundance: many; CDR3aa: CASSSQTTTEAFF; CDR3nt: TGTGCCAGCAGCTCACAAACGACCACTGAAGCTTTCTTT
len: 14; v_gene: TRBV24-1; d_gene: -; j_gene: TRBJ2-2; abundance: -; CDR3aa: CATSDWGGPGELFF; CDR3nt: TGTGCCACCAGTGATTGGGGAGGACCCGGGGAGCTGTTTTTT
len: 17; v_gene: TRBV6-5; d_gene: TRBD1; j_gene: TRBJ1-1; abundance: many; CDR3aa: CASSFSGQGAWGTEAFF; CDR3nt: TGTGCCAGCAGTTTCTCGGGACAGGGGGCGTGGGGCACTGAAGCTTTCTTT
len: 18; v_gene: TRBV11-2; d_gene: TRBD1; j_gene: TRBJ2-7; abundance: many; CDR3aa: CASSLRGTGGALFPEQYF; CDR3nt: TGTGCCAGCAGCTTACGAGGGACAGGGGGCGCTTTATTTCCCGAGCAGTACTTC
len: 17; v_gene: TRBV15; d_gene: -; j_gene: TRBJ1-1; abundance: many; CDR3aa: CVTSRDRSADPDTEAFF; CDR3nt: TGTGTCACCAGCAGAGATCGTTCGGCGGACCCGGACACTGAAGCTTTCTTT
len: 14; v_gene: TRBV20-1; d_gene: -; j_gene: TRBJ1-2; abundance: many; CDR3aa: CSAPLLPYIGGYTF; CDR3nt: TGCAGTGCTCCACTTCTCCCGTACATCGGGGGCTACACCTTC
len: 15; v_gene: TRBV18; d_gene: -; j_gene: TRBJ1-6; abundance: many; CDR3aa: CASSPLQEGRSPLHF; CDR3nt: TGTGCCAGCTCACCACTTCAGGAGGGACGGTCACCCCTCCACTTT
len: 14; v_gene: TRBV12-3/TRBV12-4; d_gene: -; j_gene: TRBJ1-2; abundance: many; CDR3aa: CASSPPVNPYGYTF; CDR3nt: TGTGCCAGCAGTCCCCCTGTAAACCCCTATGGCTACACCTTC
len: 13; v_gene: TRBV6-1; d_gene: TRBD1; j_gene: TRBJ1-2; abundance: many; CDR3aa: CASSDQTGSGYTF; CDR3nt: TGTGCCAGCAGTGACCAGACAGGGTCAGGCTACACCTTC
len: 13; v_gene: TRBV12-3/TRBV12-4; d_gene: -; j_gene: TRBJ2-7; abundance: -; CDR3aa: CASSRDGLYEQYF; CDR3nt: TGTGCCAGCAGCCGGGATGGGCTCTACGAGCAGTACTTC
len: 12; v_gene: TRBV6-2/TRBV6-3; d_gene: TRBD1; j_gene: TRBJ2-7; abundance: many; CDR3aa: CASRTGGEEQYF; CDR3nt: TGTGCCAGCAGGACAGGGGGCGAAGAGCAGTACTTC
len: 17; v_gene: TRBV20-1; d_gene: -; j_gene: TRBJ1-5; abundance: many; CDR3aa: CSATNPKRSEGNQPQHF; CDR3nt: TGCAGTGCTACAAACCCTAAACGCTCAGAGGGCAATCAGCCCCAGCATTTT
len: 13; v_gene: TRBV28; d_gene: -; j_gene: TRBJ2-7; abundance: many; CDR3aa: CASYTPGEYEQYF; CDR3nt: TGTGCCAGCTACACTCCGGGGGAGTACGAGCAGTACTTC
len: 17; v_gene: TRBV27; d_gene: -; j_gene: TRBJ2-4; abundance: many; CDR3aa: CASSLSSGTGAKNIQYF; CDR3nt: TGTGCCAGCAGTTTATCATCGGGGACGGGGGCCAAAAACATTCAGTACTTC
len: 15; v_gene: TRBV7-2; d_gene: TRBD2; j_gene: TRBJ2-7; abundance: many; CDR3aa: CASSLGLAGGHEQYF; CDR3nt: TGTGCCAGCAGCTTAGGGCTAGCGGGAGGGCACGAGCAGTACTTC
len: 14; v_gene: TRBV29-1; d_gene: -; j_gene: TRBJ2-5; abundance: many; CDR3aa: CSVGLQGSDETQYF; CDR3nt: TGCAGCGTTGGGCTACAGGGCTCGGATGAGACCCAGTACTTC
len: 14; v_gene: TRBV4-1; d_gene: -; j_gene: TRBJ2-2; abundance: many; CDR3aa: CASSPWRGTGELFF; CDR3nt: TGCGCCAGCAGCCCTTGGAGGGGCACCGGGGAGCTGTTTTTT